Following are 17 T cell receptor beta chains from one sample sequenced in a study of technical replicates of blood from a few donors. Sequencing used immunoSEQ multiplex PCR; TCRdb keeps in-frame clones, though not all of them. The sample lists about 70,000 clones; roughly 93% were seen once. What was sequenced was T cells isolated from PBMCs. These receptors all come from a human donor in good health.

V gene TRBV30 combines with J gene TRBJ1-2; the match to TRBD1 covers 7 bases. V gave up 0 bases and J gave up 2 bases; unmatched junction bases: 12. The V gene's germline CDR1 is GTSNPN and CDR2 SVGIG (reference sequence). The CDR3 spans 17 residues. The CDR3 DNA sequence: TGTGCCTGGAGTGTACCCGCAAGAGACAGGGAAAACTATGGCTACACCTTC. Encoded protein: CAWSVPARDRENYGYTF.

This chain joins TRBV5-4 and TRBJ2-1, with TRBD2 matching over 11 bases. CDR1 SGHNT and CDR2 YYREEE come from the germline V gene (reference sequence). V gave up 4 bases and J gave up 6 bases; unmatched junction bases: 3. This CDR3 spans 14 amino acids. The CDR3 is CASSRSGRANEQFF. For the CDR3, the DNA is TGTGCCAGCAGCCGTAGCGGGAGGGCCAATGAGCAGTTCTTC.

The chain employs TRBV12-2 and TRBJ1-4; the table's D call, TRBD1, was not checked against the DNA. TRBV12-2 is labeled a pseudogene. The CDR3 has 17 amino acids. CDR3 sequence (DNA): TGTGCAAGTCGCCGAAAGGGGAACAGGGGTAAGAATGAAAAACTGTTTTTT. This codes for CASRRKGNRGKNEKLFF.

V and J are TRBV9 and TRBJ1-1, with 7 bases identical to TRBD1. The CDR3 runs 13 residues. Germline assignment: CDR1 SGDLS and CDR2 YYNGEE. Trimming at V came to 4 bases and at J to 3 bases, leaving 3 bases not matched to a gene. CDR3 bases: TGTGCCAGCAGCCCAGGGGGGTACACTGAAGCTTTCTTT. Its protein is CASSPGGYTEAFF.

The V gene is TRBV10-3, the J gene TRBJ2-3, with D possibly matching TRBD1 (5 bases). This CDR3 is built from 15 residues. The germline CDR1 and CDR2 sequences are ENHRY and SYGVKD. V was shortened by 4 bases and J by 0 bases, with 11 bases between the two germline ends. The CDR3 DNA follows: TGTGCCATCAGTGGTGGCAGGGAAAGCACAGATACGCAGTATTTT. Amino acid sequence: CAISGGRESTDTQYF.

This clone came up once. V gene TRBV6-5 combines with J gene TRBJ2-5; D is unclear. The germline gives CDR1 MNHEY, CDR2 SVGAGI. Trimming cost V 6 bases and J 5 bases, with 13 bases left between them. The CDR3 is 13 amino acids. In nucleotides, the CDR3 is TGTGCCAGCAGATCATCGGGTAGGGAGACCCAGTACTTC. Translation: CASRSSGRETQYF.

The V and J genes are TRBV6-5 and TRBJ2-7; D gene ambiguous. V lost 0 bases and J 6 bases, leaving 12 bases between the germline ends. CDR3 length: 14 residues. Per germline, CDR1 MNHEY and CDR2 SVGAGI. CDR3 sequence: CASSYSIRSGEQYF. CDR3 DNA: TGTGCCAGCAGTTACTCGATCAGATCGGGCGAGCAGTACTTC.

CDR3 sequence reads: CASSDGRGYNEQFF. CDR3 nucleotide sequence: TGTGCCAGCAGTGACGGCAGGGGCTACAATGAGCAGTTCTTC. V usage is TRBV6-4 and J usage is TRBJ2-1; D is possibly TRBD1 (6 bases). Germline-derived CDR1 and CDR2 are MRHNA and SNTAGT. CDR3 length: 14 residues. The germline V and J ends were trimmed by 2 bases and 3 bases, with 8 bases remaining between them.

The J gene is TRBJ2-1, the V gene TRBV6-5; 7 bases are shared with TRBD1. The V and J ends lost 5 bases and 3 bases, in that order; junction bases with no gene match: 4. CDR3 size: 14 residues. In germline, CDR1 is MNHEY, CDR2 SVGAGI. CDR3 in DNA: TGTGCCAGCAGTCAGACAGGGCTCTACAATGAGCAGTTCTTC. Amino acid sequence: CASSQTGLYNEQFF.

The genes are TRBV5-1 and TRBJ1-6; D possibly corresponds to TRBD1 (6 bases). In germline, CDR1 is SGHRS, CDR2 YFSETQ. V gave up 6 bases and J gave up 1 base, with 11 bases separating them. The CDR3 is made up of 15 amino acids. The CDR3 sequence: CASTLQGSYNSPLHF. The CDR3 DNA reads as TGCGCCAGCACCCTACAGGGATCCTATAATTCACCCCTCCACTTT.

The chain carries TRBV28 and TRBJ2-3; 7 positions match TRBD2. The CDR3 is 15 amino acids. The V gene end was trimmed by 7 bases and the J gene end by 2 bases; junction bases not matched to a gene: 9. The germline V gene has CDR1 MDHEN and CDR2 SYDVKM. CDR3 coding DNA: TGTGCCAGCAACGAGGGAGGGCCTCTCACAGATACGCAGTATTTT. As protein: CASNEGGPLTDTQYF.

Written as DNA, the CDR3 is TGTGCCAGCAGTTCGTACTACAGGGTTGGGTATGGCTACACCTTC. Translated: CASSSYYRVGYGYTF. The V and J genes are TRBV27 and TRBJ1-2; a possible D gene is TRBD1 (6 bases). The ends were cut back, 4 bases at V and 5 bases at J, with 17 bases in the middle. The germline gives CDR1 MNHEY, CDR2 SMNVEV (reference sequence). The CDR3 totals 15 residues.

The CDR3 bases are TGTGCCAGCAGTGATTTAGTTCCTGTCTCCTACGAGCAGTACTTC. The encoded protein is CASSDLVPVSYEQYF. The V gene is TRBV2, the J gene TRBJ2-7; D not resolved. V lost 3 bases to trimming and J lost 0 bases, with 12 bases between them. Germline CDR1 reads SNHLY; CDR2 reads FYNNEI. CDR3 length: 15 residues.

V is TRBV10-3 and J is TRBJ1-4, with no clear D. The germline V and J ends were trimmed by 2 bases and 8 bases, with 12 bases remaining between them. This CDR3 is built from 14 residues. The germline gives CDR1 ENHRY, CDR2 SYGVKD. The CDR3 loop is CAISEPGGNEKLFF. Written as DNA, the CDR3 is TGTGCCATCAGTGAGCCCGGCGGTAACGAAAAACTGTTTTTT.

The V call is TRBV27, the J call TRBJ1-3; no clear D. Trimming removed 0 bases at V and 6 bases at J, with 18 bases between. CDR3 length: 17 residues. Germline CDR1 reads MNHEY; CDR2 reads SMNVEV (reference sequence). CDR3 in DNA: TGTGCCAGCAGTTTATCCCCGGCGACCCTCGCGGAAAACACCATATATTTT. Protein: CASSLSPATLAENTIYF.

The chain carries TRBV5-1 and TRBJ2-3, with 9 bases matching TRBD2. V was clipped by 6 bases and J by 2 bases; unmatched bases: 4. CDR1 is SGHRS and CDR2 is YFSETQ in the germline V gene. CDR3 length equals 14 residues. The CDR3 loop is CASKREATTDTQYF. DNA for the CDR3: TGCGCCAGCAAGCGGGAGGCTACCACAGATACGCAGTATTTT.

The chain couples TRBV5-6 to TRBJ2-1; 8 nucleotides align to TRBD1. Germline V gives CDR1 SGHDT, CDR2 YYEEEE. With 3 bases clipped from V and 7 bases from J, the junction kept 3 bases outside the gene matches. The CDR3 loop spans 13 amino acids. CDR3 in amino acids: CASSYDRGNEQFF. The CDR3 nucleotides are TGTGCCAGCAGCTACGACAGGGGAAATGAGCAGTTCTTC.